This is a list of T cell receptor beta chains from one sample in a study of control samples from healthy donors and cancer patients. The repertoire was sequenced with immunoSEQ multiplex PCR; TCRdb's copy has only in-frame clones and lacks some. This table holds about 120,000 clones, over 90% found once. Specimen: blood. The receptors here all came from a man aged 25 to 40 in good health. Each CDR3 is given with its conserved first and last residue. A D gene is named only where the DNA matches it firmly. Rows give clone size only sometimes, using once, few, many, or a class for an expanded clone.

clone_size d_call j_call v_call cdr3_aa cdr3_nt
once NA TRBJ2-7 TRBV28 CASSPSFALYEQYF TGTGCCAGCAGTCCCTCCTTTGCTCTCTACGAGCAGTACTTC
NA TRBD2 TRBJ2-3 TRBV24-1 CATRGGAITDTQYF TGTGCCACCCGGGGGGGGGCGATCACAGATACGCAGTATTTT
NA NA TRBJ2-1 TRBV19 CASSPPRSVPYNEQFF TGTGCCAGTAGTCCCCCCCGTTCAGTACCCTACAATGAGCAGTTCTTC
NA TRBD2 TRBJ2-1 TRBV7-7 CASSSGLAGDNEQFF TGTGCCAGCAGCTCCGGACTAGCGGGGGACAATGAGCAGTTCTTC
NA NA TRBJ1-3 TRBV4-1 CASSLVPGGNTIYF TGCGCCAGCAGCCTAGTTCCGGGGGGAAACACCATATATTTT
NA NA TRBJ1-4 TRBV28 CASTDVNEKLFF TGTGCCAGCACGGACGTTAATGAAAAACTGTTTTTT
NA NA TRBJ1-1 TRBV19 CATEVGMGARAFF TGTGCCACTGAGGTCGGGATGGGAGCGAGAGCTTTCTTT
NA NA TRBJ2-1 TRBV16 CASSRGGGSYNEQFF TGTGCCAGCAGTCGCGGGGGCGGGTCCTACAATGAGCAGTTCTTC
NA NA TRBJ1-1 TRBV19 CASRVAGTVNMDTEAFF TGTGCCAGTAGGGTGGCTGGGACGGTTAATATGGACACTGAAGCTTTCTTT
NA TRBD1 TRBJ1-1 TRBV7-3 CASSLMGQGNTEAFF TGTGCCAGCAGCTTAATGGGACAGGGGAACACTGAAGCTTTCTTT
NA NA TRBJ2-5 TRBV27 CASSFRRGETQYF TGTGCCAGCAGTTTTAGGAGGGGGGAGACCCAGTACTTC
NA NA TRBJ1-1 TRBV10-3 CAISDGPNTEAFF TGTGCCATCAGTGACGGTCCGAACACTGAAGCTTTCTTT
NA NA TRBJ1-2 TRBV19 CASSALGPSYGYTF TGTGCCAGTAGTGCTCTAGGACCGAGCTATGGCTACACCTTC
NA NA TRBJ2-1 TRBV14 CASSQSGSGNEQFF TGTGCCAGCAGCCAGAGCGGGTCCGGCAATGAGCAGTTCTTC
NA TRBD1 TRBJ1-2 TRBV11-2 CASSPTRTGGSYGYTF TGTGCCAGCAGCCCCACCAGGACAGGGGGAAGCTATGGCTACACCTTC
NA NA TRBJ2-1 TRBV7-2 CASSQAGWENEQFF TGTGCCAGCAGCCAAGCGGGTTGGGAGAATGAGCAGTTCTTC
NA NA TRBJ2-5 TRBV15 CATSRWQETQYF TGTGCCACCAGCAGATGGCAAGAGACCCAGTACTTC
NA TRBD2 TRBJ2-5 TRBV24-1 CATSDPGTSGGLLETQYF TGTGCCACCAGTGACCCCGGGACTAGCGGGGGGCTCCTAGAGACCCAGTACTTC
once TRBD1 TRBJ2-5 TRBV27 CASTLGQGAGETQYF TGTGCCAGCACCCTTGGACAGGGGGCTGGGGAGACCCAGTACTTC
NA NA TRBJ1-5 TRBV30 CAWSVRGQGGNQPQHF TGTGCCTGGAGTGTACGGGGTCAGGGAGGGAATCAGCCCCAGCATTTT
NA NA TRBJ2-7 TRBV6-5 CASSYSEGFYEQYF TGTGCCAGCAGTTATTCGGAGGGGTTCTACGAGCAGTACTTC
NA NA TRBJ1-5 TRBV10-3 CAISIRGDQPQHF TGTGCCATCAGTATCAGAGGGGATCAGCCCCAGCATTTT
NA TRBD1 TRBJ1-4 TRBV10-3 CAISEQPGTENEKLFF TGTGCCATCAGTGAGCAGCCTGGGACAGAAAATGAAAAACTGTTTTTT
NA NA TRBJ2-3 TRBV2 CASSESQGQGDTQYF TGTGCCAGCAGTGAATCGCAGGGTCAGGGAGATACGCAGTATTTT
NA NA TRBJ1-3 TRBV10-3 CATEEHDSGNTIYF TGTGCCACCGAGGAGCACGACTCTGGAAACACCATATATTTT
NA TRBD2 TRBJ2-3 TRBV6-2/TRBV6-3 CASSPGLAGVPSTDTQYF TGTGCCAGCAGTCCGGGACTAGCGGGGGTCCCTAGCACAGATACGCAGTATTTT
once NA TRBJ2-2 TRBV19 CASSPRGSGELFF TGTGCCAGTAGTCCGAGGGGCAGCGGGGAGCTGTTTTTT
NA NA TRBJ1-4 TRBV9 CASSVGERPNEKLFF TGTGCCAGCAGCGTAGGAGAAAGGCCGAATGAAAAACTGTTTTTT
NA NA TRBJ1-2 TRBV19 CASSISLGRVNYGYTF TGTGCCAGTAGTATAAGTTTAGGCAGGGTGAACTATGGCTACACCTTC
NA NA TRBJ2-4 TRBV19 CASSIGGEPKNIQYF TGTGCCAGTAGTATTGGAGGGGAACCCAAAAACATTCAGTACTTC
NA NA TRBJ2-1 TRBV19 CASSGGLLSYNEQFF TGTGCCAGTAGCGGCGGTCTGTTATCCTACAATGAGCAGTTCTTC
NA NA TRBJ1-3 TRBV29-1 CSVWIEGLSGNTIYF TGCAGCGTGTGGATAGAGGGCCTCTCTGGAAACACCATATATTTT
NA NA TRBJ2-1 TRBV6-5 CASSYGARVDEQFF TGTGCCAGCAGTTACGGGGCCCGGGTCGATGAGCAGTTCTTC
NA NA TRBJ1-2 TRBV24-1 CATSEEGGGYTF TGTGCCACCAGTGAGGAAGGAGGGGGCTACACCTTC
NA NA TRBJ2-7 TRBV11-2 CASSPLGPYEQYF TGTGCCAGCAGCCCCCTGGGCCCCTACGAGCAGTACTTC
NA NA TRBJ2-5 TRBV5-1 CASSSGPREETQYF TGCGCCAGCAGCTCGGGCCCCAGGGAGGAGACCCAGTACTTC
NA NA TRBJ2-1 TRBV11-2 CASSYEGSSYNEQFF TGTGCCAGCAGCTATGAGGGGAGCTCCTACAATGAGCAGTTCTTC
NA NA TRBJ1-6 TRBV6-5 CASISGQRNNSPLHF TGTGCCAGTATTTCGGGACAACGGAATAATTCACCCCTCCACTTT
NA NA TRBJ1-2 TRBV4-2 CASSQDGGGRPRRAYGYTF TGTGCCAGCAGCCAAGATGGAGGGGGGCGCCCCCGACGGGCCTATGGCTACACCTTC
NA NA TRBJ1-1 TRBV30 CAWSVKEAFF TGTGCCTGGAGTGTAAAAGAAGCTTTCTTT
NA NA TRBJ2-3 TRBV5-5 CASSLSWRGTDTQYF TGTGCCAGCAGCTTGAGTTGGAGAGGCACAGATACGCAGTATTTT
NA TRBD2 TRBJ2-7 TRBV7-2 CASSLQRGGPYEQYF TGTGCCAGCAGCTTGCAGCGGGGGGGTCCCTACGAGCAGTACTTC
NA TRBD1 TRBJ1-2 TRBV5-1 CASRWDSYGYTF TGCGCCAGCAGATGGGACAGCTATGGCTACACCTTC
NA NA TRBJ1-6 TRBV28 CASSFGAPYNSPLHF TGTGCCAGCAGTTTCGGTGCTCCCTATAATTCACCCCTCCACTTT
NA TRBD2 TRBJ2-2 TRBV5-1 CASRTILAGGHTGELFF TGCGCCAGCAGAACCATACTAGCGGGGGGTCACACCGGGGAGCTGTTTTTT
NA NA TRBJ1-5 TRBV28 CASSYHPTREDRDSNQPQHF TGTGCCAGCAGCTACCACCCGACAAGGGAGGACCGCGATAGCAATCAGCCCCAGCATTTT
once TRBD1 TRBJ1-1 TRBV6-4 CASSADGGTGGEAFF TGTGCCAGCAGTGCAGACGGGGGGACAGGGGGTGAAGCTTTCTTT
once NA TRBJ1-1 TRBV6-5 CASSSRRGVRLSEAFF TGTGCCAGCAGTTCCCGGCGGGGGGTGAGGTTGTCTGAAGCTTTCTTT
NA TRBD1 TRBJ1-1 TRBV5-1 CASSLPGQGTEAFF TGCGCCAGCAGCTTGCCGGGACAGGGGACTGAAGCTTTCTTT
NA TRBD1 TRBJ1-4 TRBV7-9 CASSSTPGQGKGTNEKLFF TGTGCCAGCAGCTCGACACCGGGACAGGGGAAAGGAACTAATGAAAAACTGTTTTTT
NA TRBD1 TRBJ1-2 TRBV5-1 CASSPKGTGGDGYTF TGCGCCAGCAGCCCGAAGGGGACAGGGGGTGATGGCTACACCTTC
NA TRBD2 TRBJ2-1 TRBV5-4 CATRGGRDEQFF TGTGCCACCCGGGGGGGGCGAGATGAGCAGTTCTTC
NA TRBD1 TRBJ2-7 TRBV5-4 CASSSGTGREQYF TGTGCCAGCAGTTCTGGGACAGGGCGCGAGCAGTACTTC
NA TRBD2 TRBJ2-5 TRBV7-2 CASSSWTSQETQYF TGTGCCAGCAGCTCTTGGACTAGTCAAGAGACCCAGTACTTC